Given below is one TCR beta chain in context. The antigen remains unidentified. The data were obtained in a study of identical twins. Findings and caveats of the study: Where out-of-frame alpha sequences were twin-shared, they showed excess low generation probability.

Germline CDR1 and CDR2: LGHDT and YNNKEL (reference sequence). With 6 bases clipped from V and 7 bases from J, the junction kept 11 bases outside the gene matches. The CDR3 spans 15 residues. TCRdb processed the 5' RACE reads anew with MiXCR; each CDR3 protein has one entry. The sample lists 350,000 to 450,000 distinct CDR3 sequences; 15% to 20% were seen once. Sequencing input: naive T cells sorted from blood. V usage is TRBV3-1 and J usage is TRBJ2-7; 11 bases line up with TRBD1. The sequence came from a man over 45 in good health. The CDR3 loop is CASRGTGGLLVEQYF. The DNA for the CDR3 is TGTGCCAGCAGGGGGACAGGGGGTTTACTCGTTGAGCAGTACTTC.